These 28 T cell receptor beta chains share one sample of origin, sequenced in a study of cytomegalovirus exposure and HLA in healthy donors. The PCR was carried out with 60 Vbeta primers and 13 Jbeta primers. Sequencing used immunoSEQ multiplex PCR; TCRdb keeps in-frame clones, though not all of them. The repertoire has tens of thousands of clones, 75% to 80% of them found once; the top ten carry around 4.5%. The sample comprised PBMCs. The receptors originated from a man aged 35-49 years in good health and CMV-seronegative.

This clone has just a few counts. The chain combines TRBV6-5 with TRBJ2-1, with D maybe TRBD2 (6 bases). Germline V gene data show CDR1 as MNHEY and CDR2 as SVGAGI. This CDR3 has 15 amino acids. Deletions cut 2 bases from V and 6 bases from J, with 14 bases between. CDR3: CASSYRGLGANEQFF. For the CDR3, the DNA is TGTGCCAGCAGTTACAGGGGACTTGGGGCCAATGAGCAGTTCTTC.

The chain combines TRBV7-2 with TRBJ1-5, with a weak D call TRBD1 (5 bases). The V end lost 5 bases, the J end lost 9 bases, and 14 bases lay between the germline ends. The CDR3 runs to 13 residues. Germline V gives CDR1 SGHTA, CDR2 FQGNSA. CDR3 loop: CASSETTVLPQHF. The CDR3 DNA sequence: TGTGCCAGCAGCGAAACGACAGTCCTGCCCCAGCATTTT.

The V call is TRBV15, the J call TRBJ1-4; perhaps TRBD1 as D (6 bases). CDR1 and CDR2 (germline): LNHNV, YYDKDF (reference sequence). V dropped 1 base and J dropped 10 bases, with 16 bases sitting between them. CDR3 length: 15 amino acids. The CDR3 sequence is CATSRVGAGDGKLFF. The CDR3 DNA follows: TGTGCCACCAGCAGAGTGGGGGCAGGGGACGGAAAACTGTTTTTT.

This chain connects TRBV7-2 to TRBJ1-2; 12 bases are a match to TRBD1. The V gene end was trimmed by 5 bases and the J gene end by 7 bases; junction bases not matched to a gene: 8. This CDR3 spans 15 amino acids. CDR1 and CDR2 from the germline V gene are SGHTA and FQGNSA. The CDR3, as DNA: TGTGCCAGCAGCGTGGGGGGACAGGGGGCAGGTGGCTACACCTTC. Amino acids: CASSVGGQGAGGYTF.

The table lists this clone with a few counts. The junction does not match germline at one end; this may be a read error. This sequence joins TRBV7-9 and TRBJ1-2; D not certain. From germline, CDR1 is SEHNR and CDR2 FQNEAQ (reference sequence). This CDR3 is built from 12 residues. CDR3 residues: CSSSPLTGGYTF. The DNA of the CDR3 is TGTTCCAGCAGCCCATTGACTGGTGGCTACACCTTC.

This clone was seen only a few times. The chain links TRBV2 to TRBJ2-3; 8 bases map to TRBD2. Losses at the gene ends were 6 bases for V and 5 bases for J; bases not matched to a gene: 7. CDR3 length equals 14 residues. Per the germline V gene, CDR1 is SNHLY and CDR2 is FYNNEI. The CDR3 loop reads CASRGPGGKDTQYF. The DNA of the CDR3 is TGTGCCAGCAGGGGTCCGGGGGGGAAAGATACGCAGTATTTT.

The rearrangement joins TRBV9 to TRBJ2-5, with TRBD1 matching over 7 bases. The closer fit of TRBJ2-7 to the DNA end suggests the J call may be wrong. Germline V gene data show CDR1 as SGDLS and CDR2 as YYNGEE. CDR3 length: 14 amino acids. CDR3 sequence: CASSEQGVSYEQYF. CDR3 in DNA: TGTGCCAGCAGCGAGCAGGGGGTATCCTACGAGCAGTACTTC.

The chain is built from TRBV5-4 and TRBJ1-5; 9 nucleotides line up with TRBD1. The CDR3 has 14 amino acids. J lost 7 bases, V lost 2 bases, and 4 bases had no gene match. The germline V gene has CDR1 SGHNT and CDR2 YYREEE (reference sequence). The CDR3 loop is CASSLQGARQPQHF. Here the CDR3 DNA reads TGTGCCAGCAGCTTACAGGGGGCTCGACAGCCCCAGCATTTT.

In DNA form, the CDR3 reads TGCAGCGTCCAGGGGGTCCCCTCACTTAGCACAGATACGCAGTATTTT. This gives the protein CSVQGVPSLSTDTQYF. The chain recombines TRBV29-1 with TRBJ2-3; 7 nucleotides line up with TRBD1. Germline V gives CDR1 SQVTM, CDR2 ANQGSEA. V was clipped by 6 bases and J by 0 bases; unmatched bases: 12. CDR3 length: 16 residues.

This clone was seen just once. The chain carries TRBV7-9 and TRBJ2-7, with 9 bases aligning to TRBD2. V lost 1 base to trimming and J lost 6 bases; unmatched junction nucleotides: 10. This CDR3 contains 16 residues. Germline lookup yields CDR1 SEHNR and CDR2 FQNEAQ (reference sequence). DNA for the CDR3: TGTGCCAGCAGCTTAGGACTAGCGGATATCCCTACCGAGCAGTACTTC. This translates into CASSLGLADIPTEQYF.

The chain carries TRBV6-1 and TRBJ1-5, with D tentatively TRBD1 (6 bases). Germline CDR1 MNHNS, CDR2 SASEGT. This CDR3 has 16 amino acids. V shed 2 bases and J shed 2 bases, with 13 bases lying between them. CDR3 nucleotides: TGTGCCAGCAGTGAATTGGTCACAGGGCGCAATCAGCCCCAGCATTTT. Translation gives CASSELVTGRNQPQHF.

The CDR3 loop is CASSLSLQGAYEQYF. CDR3 sequence (DNA): TGCGCCAGCAGCTTGAGTTTACAGGGGGCCTACGAGCAGTACTTC. The rearrangement uses TRBV5-1 and TRBJ2-7, with TRBD1 matching over 8 bases. CDR1 and CDR2 (germline): SGHRS, YFSETQ. V was pared by 1 base and J by 2 bases, with 5 bases of the junction left unmatched. There are 15 residues in the CDR3.

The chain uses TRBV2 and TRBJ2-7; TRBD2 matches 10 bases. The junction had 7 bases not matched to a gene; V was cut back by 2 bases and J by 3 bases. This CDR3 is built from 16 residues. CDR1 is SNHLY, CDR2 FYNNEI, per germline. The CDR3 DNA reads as TGTGCCAGCAGTGAATCAACCCGACTAGCGGGCTACGAGCAGTACTTC. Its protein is CASSESTRLAGYEQYF.

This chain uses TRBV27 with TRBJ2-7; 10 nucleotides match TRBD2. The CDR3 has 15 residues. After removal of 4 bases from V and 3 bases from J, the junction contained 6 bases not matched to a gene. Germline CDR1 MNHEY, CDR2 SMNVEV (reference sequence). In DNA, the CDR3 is TGTGCCAGCAGTTCTCTACTAGCGGGGAGCTACGAGCAGTACTTC. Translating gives CASSSLLAGSYEQYF.

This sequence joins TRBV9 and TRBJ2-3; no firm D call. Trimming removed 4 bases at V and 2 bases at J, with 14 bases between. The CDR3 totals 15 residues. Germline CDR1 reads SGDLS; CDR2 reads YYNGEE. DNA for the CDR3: TGTGCCAGCAGCCTCAGAGGTAGTACCACAGATACGCAGTATTTT. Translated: CASSLRGSTTDTQYF.

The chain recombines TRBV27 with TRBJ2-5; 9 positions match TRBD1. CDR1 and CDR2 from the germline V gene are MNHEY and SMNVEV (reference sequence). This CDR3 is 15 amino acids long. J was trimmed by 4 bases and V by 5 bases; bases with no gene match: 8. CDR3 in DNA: TGTGCCAGCAGTGGCCTACAGGGGGCCTCAGAGACCCAGTACTTC. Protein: CASSGLQGASETQYF.

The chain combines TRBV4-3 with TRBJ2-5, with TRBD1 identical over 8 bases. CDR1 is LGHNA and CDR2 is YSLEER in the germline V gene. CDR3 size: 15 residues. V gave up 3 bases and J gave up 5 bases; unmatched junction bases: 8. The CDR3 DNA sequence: TGCGCCAGCAGCCAGGCGGACAGGGAGGTCGAGACCCAGTACTTC. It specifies CASSQADREVETQYF.

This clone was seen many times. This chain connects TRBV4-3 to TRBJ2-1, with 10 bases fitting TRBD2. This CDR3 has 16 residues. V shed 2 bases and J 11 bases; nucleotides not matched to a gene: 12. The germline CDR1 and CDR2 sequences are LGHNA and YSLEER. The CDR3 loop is CASSQTIAGGLSKQFF. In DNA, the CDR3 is TGCGCCAGCAGCCAAACGATAGCGGGAGGTCTGTCCAAGCAGTTCTTC.

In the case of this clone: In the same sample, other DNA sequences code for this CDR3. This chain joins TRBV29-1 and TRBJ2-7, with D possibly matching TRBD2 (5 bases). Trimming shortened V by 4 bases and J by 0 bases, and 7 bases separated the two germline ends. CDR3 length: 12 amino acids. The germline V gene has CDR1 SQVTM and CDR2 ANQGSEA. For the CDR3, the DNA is TGCAGCGTTGGGAGGAGCTCCTACGAGCAGTACTTC. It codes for CSVGRSSYEQYF.

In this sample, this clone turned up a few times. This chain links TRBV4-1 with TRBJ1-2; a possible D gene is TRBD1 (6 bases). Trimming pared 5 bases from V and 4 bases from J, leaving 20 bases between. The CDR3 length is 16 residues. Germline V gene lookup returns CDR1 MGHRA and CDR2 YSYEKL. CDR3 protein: CASSYRSGTTGYGYTF. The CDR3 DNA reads TGCGCCAGCAGCTATCGTTCCGGGACAACAGGCTATGGCTACACCTTC.

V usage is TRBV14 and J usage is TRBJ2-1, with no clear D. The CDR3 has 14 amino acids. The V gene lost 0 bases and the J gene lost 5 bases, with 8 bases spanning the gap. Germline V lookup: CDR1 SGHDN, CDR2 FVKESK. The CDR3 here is CASSQEVSDNEQFF. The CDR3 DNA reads TGTGCCAGCAGCCAAGAAGTGTCGGACAATGAGCAGTTCTTC.

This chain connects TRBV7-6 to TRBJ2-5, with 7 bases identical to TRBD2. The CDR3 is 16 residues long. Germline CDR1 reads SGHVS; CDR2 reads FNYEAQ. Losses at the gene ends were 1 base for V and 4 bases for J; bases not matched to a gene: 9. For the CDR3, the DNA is TGTGCCAGCAGCTTAGGCGTGCGGGAGATTGGAGAGACCCAGTACTTC. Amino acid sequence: CASSLGVREIGETQYF. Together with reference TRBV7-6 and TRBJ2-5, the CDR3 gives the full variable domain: GAGVSQSPRYKVTKRGQDVALRCDPISGHVSLYWYRQALGQGPEFLTYFNYEAQQDKSGLPNDRFSAERPEGSISTLTIQRTEQRDSAMYRCASSLGVREIGETQYFGPGTRLLVL.

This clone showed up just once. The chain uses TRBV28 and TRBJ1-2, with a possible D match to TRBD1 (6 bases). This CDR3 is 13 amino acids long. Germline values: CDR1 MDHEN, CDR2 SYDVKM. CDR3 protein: CASRNRAYYGYTF. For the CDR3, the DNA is TGTGCTTCTCGGAACAGGGCGTACTATGGCTACACCTTC.

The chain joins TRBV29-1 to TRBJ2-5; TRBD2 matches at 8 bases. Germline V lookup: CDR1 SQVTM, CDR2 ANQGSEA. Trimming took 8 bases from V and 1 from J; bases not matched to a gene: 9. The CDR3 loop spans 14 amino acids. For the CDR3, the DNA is TGCAGCTCCACCTCGGGGGGGTCCCAAGAGACCCAGTACTTC. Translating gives CSSTSGGSQETQYF.

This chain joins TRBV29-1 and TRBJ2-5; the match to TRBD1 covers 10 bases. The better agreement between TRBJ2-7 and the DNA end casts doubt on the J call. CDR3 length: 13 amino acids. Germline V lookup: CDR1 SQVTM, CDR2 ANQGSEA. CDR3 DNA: TGCAGCGTTGGACAGGGGGCAATCTACGAGCAGTACTTC. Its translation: CSVGQGAIYEQYF.

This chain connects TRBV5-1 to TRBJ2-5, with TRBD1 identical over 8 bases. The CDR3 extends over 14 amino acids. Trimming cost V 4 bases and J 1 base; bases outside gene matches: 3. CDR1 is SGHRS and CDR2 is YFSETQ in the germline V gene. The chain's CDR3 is CASSIGQGQETQYF. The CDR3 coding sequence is TGCGCCAGCAGCATAGGACAGGGCCAAGAGACCCAGTACTTC. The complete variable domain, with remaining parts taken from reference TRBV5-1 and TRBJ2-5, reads KAGVTQTPRYLIKTRGQQVTLSCSPISGHRSVSWYQQTPGQGLQFLFEYFSETQRNKGNFPGRFSGRQFSNSRSEMNVSTLELGDSALYLCASSIGQGQETQYFGPGTRLLVL.

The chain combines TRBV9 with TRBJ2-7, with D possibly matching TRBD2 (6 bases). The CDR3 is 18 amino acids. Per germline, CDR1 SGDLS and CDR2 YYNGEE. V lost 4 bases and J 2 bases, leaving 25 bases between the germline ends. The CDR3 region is CASSLNPGGEYPTYEQYF. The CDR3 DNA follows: TGTGCCAGCAGCCTCAACCCGGGCGGGGAGTACCCGACCTACGAGCAGTACTTC.

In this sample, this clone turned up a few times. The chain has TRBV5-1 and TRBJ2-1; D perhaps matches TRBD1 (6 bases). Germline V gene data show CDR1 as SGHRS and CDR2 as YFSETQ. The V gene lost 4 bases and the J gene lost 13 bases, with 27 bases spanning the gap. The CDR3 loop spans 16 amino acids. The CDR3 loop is CASSLEGGSTAGAQFF. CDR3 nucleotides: TGCGCCAGCAGCCTGGAAGGGGGTTCGACTGCTGGGGCACAGTTCTTC.